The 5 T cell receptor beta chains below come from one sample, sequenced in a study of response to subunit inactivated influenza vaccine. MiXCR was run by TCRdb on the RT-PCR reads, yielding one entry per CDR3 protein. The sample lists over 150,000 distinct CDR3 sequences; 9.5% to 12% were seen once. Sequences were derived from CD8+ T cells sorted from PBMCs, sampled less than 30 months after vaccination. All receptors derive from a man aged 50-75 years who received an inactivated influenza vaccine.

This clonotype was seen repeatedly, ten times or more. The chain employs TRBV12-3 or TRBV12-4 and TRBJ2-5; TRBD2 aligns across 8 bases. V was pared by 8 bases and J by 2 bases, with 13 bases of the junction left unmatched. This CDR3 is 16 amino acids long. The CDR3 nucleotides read TGTGCCAGCCGGGGGACTAGTGGATTACCACAAGAGACCCAGTACTTC. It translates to CASRGTSGLPQETQYF.

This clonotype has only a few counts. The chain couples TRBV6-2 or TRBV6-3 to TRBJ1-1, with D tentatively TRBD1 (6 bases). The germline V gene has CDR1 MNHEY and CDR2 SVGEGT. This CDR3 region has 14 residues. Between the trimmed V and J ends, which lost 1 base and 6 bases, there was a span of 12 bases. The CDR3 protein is CASSYWGSGAEAFF. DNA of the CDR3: TGTGCCAGCAGTTACTGGGGCTCAGGGGCTGAAGCTTTCTTT.

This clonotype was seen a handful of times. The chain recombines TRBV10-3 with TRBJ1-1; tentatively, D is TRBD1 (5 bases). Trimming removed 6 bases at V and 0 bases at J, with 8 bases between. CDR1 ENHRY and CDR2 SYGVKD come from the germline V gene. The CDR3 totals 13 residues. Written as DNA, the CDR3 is TGTGCCATCAGGAGACAGTTGAACACTGAAGCTTTCTTT. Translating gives CAIRRQLNTEAFF.

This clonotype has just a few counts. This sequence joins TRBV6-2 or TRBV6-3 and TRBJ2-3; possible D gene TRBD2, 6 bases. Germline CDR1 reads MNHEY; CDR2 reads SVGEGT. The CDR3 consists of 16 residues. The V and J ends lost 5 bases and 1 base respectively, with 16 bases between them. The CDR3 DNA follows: TGTGCCAGCAGTCAGATTACGTGGGGGGGCACAGATACGCAGTATTTT. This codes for CASSQITWGGTDTQYF.

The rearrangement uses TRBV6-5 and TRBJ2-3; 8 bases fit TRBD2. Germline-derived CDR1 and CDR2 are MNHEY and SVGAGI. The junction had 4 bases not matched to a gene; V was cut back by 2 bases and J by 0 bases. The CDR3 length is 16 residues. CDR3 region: CASSYGAGESTDTQYF. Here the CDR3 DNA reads TGTGCCAGCAGTTACGGAGCGGGGGAAAGCACAGATACGCAGTATTTT.